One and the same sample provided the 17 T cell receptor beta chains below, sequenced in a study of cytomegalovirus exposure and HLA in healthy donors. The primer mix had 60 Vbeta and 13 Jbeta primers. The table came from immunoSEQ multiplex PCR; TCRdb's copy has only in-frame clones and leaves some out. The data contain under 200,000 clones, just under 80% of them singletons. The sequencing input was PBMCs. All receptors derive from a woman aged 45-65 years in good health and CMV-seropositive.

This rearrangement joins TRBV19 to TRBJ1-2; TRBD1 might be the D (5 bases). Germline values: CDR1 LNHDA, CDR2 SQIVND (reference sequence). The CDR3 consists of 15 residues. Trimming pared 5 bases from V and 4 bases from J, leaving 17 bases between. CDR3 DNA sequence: TGTGCCAGTAGTGCCGACGGAGGGGTCAGCTATGGCTACACCTTC. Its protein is CASSADGGVSYGYTF.

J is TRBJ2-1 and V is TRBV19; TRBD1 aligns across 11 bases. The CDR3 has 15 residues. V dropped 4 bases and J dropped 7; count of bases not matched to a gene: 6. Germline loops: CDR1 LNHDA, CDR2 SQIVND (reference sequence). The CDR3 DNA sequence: TGTGCCAGTAGTACAGGACAGGGGGCTTCGAATGAGCAGTTCTTC. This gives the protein CASSTGQGASNEQFF.

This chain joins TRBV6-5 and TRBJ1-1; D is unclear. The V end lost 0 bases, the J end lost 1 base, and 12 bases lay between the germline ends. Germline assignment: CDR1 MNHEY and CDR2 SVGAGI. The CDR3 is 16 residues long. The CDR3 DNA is TGTGCCAGCAGTTACTCAAACAGCCGAGCGAACACTGAAGCTTTCTTT. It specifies CASSYSNSRANTEAFF.

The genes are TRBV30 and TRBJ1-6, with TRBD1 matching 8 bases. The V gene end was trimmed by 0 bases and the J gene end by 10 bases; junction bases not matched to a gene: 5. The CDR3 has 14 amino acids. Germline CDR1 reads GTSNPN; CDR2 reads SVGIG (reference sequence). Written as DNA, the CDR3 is TGTGCCTGGAGTGTAGTCCAGGGGGCATCACCCCTCCACTTT. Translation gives CAWSVVQGASPLHF.

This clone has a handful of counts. Written as DNA, the CDR3 is TGTGCCAGCACCCTGTCCCTCTACAATGAGCAGTTCTTC. Its protein is CASTLSLYNEQFF. The rearrangement links TRBV11-3 to TRBJ2-1, with D unclear. This CDR3 has 13 residues. Trimming cost V 7 bases and J 3 bases, with 10 bases left between them. The V gene's germline CDR1 is SGHNT and CDR2 YENEEA.

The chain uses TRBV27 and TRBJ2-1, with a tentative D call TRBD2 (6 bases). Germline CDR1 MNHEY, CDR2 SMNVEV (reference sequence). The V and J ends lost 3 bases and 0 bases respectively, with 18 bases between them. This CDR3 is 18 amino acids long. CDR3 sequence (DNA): TGTGCCAGCAGTTTGGAGGGAGTAAGAGGGTTCTCCTACAATGAGCAGTTCTTC. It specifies CASSLEGVRGFSYNEQFF.

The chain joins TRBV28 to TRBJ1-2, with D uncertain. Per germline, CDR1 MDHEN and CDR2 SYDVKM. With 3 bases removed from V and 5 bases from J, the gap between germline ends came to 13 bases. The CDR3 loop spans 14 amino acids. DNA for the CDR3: TGTGCCAGCAGTTTCGAAGGAGCGGCGTATGGCTACACCTTC. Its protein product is CASSFEGAAYGYTF.

The CDR3 DNA reads as TGTGCCAGCCGCCCGGGACATACAAATGAAAAACTGTTTTTT. This codes for CASRPGHTNEKLFF. The chain carries TRBV6-4 and TRBJ1-4, with a possible D match to TRBD1 (6 bases). The V gene's germline CDR1 is MRHNA and CDR2 SNTAGT. V lost 8 bases and J lost 5, with 15 bases in between. The CDR3 length is 14 residues.

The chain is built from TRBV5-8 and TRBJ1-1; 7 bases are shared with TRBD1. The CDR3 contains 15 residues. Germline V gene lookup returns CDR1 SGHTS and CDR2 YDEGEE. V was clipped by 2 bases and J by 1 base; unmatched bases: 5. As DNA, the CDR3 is TGTGCCAGCAGCTTATTAGGGGGCTGGAACACTGAAGCTTTCTTT. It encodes CASSLLGGWNTEAFF.

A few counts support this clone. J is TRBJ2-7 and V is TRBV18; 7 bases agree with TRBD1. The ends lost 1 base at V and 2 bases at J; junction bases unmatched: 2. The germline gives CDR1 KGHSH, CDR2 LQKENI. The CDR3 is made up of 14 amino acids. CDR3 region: CASSPRDSAYEQYF. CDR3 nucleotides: TGTGCCAGCTCACCACGGGACAGTGCCTACGAGCAGTACTTC.

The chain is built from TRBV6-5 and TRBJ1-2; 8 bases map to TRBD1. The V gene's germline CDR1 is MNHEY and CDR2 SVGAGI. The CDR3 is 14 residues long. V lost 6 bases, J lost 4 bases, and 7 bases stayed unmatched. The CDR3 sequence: CASRPDRAVYGYTF. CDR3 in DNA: TGTGCCAGCAGGCCGGACAGGGCCGTCTATGGCTACACCTTC.

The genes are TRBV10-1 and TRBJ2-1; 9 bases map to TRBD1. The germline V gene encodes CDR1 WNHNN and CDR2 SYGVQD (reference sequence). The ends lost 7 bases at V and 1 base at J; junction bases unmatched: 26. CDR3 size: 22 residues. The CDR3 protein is CASTSSLKRRTGARRSYNEQFF. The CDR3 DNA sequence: TGCGCCAGCACCTCTTCCCTTAAGCGTAGGACAGGGGCTAGAAGGTCCTACAATGAGCAGTTCTTC.

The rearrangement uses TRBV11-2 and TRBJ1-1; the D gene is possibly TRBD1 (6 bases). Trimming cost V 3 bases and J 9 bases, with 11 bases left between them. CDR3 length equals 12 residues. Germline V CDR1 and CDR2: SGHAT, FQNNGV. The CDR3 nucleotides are TGTGCCAGCAGCTTTCAGGGGATTAAAGCTTTCTTT. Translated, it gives CASSFQGIKAFF.

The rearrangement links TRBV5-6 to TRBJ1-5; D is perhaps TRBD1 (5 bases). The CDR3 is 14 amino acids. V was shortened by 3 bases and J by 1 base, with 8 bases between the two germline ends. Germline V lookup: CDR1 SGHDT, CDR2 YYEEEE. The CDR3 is CASSSGLSNQPQHF. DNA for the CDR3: TGTGCCAGCAGCTCAGGGTTGAGCAATCAGCCCCAGCATTTT.

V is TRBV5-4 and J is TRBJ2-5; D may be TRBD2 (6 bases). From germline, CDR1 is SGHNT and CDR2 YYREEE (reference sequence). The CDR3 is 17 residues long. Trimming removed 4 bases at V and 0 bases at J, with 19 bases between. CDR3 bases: TGTGCCAGCAGCCCCTTACCTTCTCGGGGGAACCAAGAGACCCAGTACTTC. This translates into CASSPLPSRGNQETQYF. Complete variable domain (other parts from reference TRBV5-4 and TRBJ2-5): ETGVTQSPTHLIKTRGQQVTLRCSSQSGHNTVSWYQQALGQGPQFIFQYYREEENGRGNFPPRFSGLQFPNYSSELNVNALELDDSALYLCASSPLPSRGNQETQYFGPGTRLLVL.

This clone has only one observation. The CDR3 nucleotides read TGTGCCAGCAGCCAGATGGGGGCCCTAGTGTTGGATACGCAGTATTTT. It specifies CASSQMGALVLDTQYF. The V call is TRBV28, the J call TRBJ2-3; a weak D match, TRBD1 (6 bases). V was clipped by 6 bases and J by 6 bases, with 22 bases between them. Per the germline V gene, CDR1 is MDHEN and CDR2 is SYDVKM. CDR3 size: 16 residues.

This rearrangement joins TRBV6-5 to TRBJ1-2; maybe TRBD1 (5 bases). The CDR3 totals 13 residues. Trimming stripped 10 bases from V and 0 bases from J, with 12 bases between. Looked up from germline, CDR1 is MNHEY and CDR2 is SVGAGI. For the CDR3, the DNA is TGTGCCACCAAGGGGAGGGCTAACTATGGCTACACCTTC. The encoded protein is CATKGRANYGYTF.